This TCR beta chain is drawn from a study of T cell responses to AZD1222 COVID-19 vaccine. The length of the CDR3 is 12 residues. V was trimmed by 6 bases and J by 4 bases, leaving 12 bases between them. Germline CDR1 reads DFQATT; CDR2 reads SNEGSKA (reference sequence). Generated by immunoSEQ multiplex PCR, the TCRdb table keeps only in-frame clones and is missing some. The sample holds 150,000 or so clones, roughly 92% seen once. This clone was picked up one time. The sequence came from an adult in good health. This chain joins TRBV20-1 and TRBJ1-2, with a tentative D call TRBD1 (5 bases). The source material was peripheral blood, sampled on day 0 of AZD1222 vaccination. The CDR3 nucleotides are TGCAGTGCAAGTCAGGGAACCTATGGCTACACCTTC. This translates into CSASQGTYGYTF.